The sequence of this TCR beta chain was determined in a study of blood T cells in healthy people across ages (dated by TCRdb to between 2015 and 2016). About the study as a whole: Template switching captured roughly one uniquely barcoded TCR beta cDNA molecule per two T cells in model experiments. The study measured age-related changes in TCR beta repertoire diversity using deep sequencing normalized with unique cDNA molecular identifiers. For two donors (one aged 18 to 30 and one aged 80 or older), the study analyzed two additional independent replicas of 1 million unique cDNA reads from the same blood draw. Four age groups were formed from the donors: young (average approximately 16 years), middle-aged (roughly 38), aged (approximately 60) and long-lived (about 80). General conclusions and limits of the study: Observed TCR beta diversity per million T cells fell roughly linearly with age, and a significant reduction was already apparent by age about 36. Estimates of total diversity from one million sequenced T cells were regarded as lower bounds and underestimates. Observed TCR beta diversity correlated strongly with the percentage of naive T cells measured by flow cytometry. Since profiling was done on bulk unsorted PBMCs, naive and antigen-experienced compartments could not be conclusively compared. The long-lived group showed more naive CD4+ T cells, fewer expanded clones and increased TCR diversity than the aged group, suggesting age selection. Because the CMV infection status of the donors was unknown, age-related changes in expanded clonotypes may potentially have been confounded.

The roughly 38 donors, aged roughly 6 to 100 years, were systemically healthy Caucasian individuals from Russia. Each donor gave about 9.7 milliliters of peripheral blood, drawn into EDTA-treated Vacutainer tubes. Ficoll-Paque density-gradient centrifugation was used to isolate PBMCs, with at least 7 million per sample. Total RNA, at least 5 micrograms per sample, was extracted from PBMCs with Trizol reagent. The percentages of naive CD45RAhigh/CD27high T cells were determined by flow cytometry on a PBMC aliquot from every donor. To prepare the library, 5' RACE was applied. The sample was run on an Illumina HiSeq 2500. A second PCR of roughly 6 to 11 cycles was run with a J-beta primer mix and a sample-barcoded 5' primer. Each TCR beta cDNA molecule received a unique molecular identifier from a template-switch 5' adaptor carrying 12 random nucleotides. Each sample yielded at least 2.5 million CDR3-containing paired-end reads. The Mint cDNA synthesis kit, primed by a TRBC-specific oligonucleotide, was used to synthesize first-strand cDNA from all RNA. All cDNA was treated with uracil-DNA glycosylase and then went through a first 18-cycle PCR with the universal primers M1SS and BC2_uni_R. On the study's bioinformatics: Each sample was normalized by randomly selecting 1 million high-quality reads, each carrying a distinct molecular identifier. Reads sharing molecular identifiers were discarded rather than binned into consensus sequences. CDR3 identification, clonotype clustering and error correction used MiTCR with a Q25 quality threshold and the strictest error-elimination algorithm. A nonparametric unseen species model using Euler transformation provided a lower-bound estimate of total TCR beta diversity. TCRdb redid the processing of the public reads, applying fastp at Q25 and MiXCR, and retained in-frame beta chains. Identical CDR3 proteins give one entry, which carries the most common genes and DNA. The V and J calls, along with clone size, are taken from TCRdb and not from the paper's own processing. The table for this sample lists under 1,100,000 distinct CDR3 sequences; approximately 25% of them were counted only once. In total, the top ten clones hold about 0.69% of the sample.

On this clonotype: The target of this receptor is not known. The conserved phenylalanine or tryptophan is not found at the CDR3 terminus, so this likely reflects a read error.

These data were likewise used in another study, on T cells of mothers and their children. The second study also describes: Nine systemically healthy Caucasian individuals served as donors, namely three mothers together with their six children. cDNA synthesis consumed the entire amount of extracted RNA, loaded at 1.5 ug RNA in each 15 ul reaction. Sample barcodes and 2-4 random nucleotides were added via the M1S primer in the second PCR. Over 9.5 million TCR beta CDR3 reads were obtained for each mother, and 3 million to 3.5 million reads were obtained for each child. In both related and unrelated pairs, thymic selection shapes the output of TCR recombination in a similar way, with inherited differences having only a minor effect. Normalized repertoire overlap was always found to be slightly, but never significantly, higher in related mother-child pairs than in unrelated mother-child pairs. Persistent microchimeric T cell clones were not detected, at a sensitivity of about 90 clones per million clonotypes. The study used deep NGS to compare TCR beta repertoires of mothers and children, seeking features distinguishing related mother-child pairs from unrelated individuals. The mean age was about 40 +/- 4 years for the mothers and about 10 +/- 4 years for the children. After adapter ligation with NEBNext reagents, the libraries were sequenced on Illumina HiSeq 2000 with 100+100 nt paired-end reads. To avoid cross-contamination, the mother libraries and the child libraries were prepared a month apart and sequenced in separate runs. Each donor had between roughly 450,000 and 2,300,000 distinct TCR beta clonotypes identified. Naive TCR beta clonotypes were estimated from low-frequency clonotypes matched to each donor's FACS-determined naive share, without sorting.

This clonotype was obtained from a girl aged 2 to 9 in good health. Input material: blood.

The CDR3 corresponds to CASSESPGKLSYVQYL. The nucleotide sequence is TGTGCCAGCAGTGAATCCCCAGGGAAACTGTCCTACGTGCAGTACCTC. The chain is encoded by TRBV25-1 joined to TRBJ2-7; matching of 5 bases hints at TRBD1 as the D gene. The CDR3 extends over 16 residues, inclusive of both ends. The only DNA kept is the CDR3, 48 bases in frame from the first base. According to the germline V gene, CDR1 reads MGHDK and CDR2 reads SYGVNS.